Listed below are T cell receptor beta chains from one sample, sequenced in a study of blood T cell repertoires in COVID-19. Data came from immunoSEQ multiplex PCR; TCRdb stores just in-frame clones and leaves some out. The sample has roughly 120,000 clones; around 85% are singletons. The specimen was peripheral blood. Receptor source: a woman in her sixties or seventies with COVID-19, enrolled during active disease. Both conserved end residues are trimmed from each CDR3. D genes are given only for firm matches. Clone size is given for some rows only: seen once, a few or many times, or a class if the clone is expanded.

D: -; J: TRBJ2-1; size: -; V: TRBV5-4; CDR3: ASSLLGLNNEQF
D: TRBD1; J: TRBJ2-1; size: -; V: TRBV11-2; CDR3: ASSLNRGNEQF
D: TRBD1; J: TRBJ2-7; size: -; V: TRBV5-8; CDR3: ASSSNRQGDSYEQY
D: -; J: TRBJ1-3; size: -; V: TRBV27; CDR3: ASSRTDPGATIY
D: -; J: TRBJ2-3; size: -; V: TRBV5-4; CDR3: ASSLEQGEADTQY
D: -; J: TRBJ1-5; size: -; V: TRBV6-1; CDR3: ASSEGGSQPQH
D: TRBD1; J: TRBJ1-3; size: -; V: TRBV7-9; CDR3: ASSNTGGSGNTIY
D: -; J: TRBJ1-2; size: -; V: TRBV7-9; CDR3: ASSLVGTSSYGYT
D: TRBD1; J: TRBJ1-2; size: -; V: TRBV7-3; CDR3: ARLADRGGYT
D: -; J: TRBJ1-5; size: -; V: TRBV2; CDR3: ASSPNSNQPQH
D: TRBD2; J: TRBJ2-5; size: -; V: TRBV3-1/TRBV3-2; CDR3: ASSQTAGGEAGETQY
D: TRBD1; J: TRBJ1-2; size: -; V: TRBV9; CDR3: ASGGTGDHYGYT
D: -; J: TRBJ1-5; size: -; V: TRBV19; CDR3: ASSIDVRGDNQPQH
D: -; J: TRBJ1-3; size: -; V: TRBV4-3; CDR3: ASSQDPPEQTGNTIY
D: TRBD1; J: TRBJ1-4; size: -; V: TRBV6-1; CDR3: ASSEGLGQGDGTGEKLF
D: -; J: TRBJ2-7; size: once; V: TRBV10-2; CDR3: ASSEQAYEQY
D: TRBD1; J: TRBJ1-3; size: -; V: TRBV10-1; CDR3: ASIPGQGRPGGNTIY
D: TRBD1; J: TRBJ1-6; size: -; V: TRBV5-1; CDR3: ASSLTGGGGNNSPLH
D: -; J: TRBJ1-2; size: -; V: TRBV6-6; CDR3: ASSTRPDSYGYT
D: -; J: TRBJ1-6; size: few; V: TRBV18; CDR3: ASSRTGSPRDSPLH
D: TRBD2; J: TRBJ2-3; size: -; V: TRBV11-2; CDR3: ASSPGGGPDTQY